One T cell receptor beta chain is described in this entry. J gave up 3 bases and V 3 bases, and 7 bases lay outside the gene matches. Germline V lookup: CDR1 MNHEY, CDR2 SVGAGI. This CDR3 spans 16 amino acids. The data originate from a study of tumor-infiltrating lymphocytes in primary liver carcinoma. Across the study: Surgery removed the patients' primary liver carcinoma. Staging placed the tumors at T1-T3 N0M0, and they measured about 4.2 to 10 cm across.

The source of the blood RNA was unsorted whole blood, and germline DNA was extracted as well. The authors made TCR beta cDNA from around 500 ng total RNA with a constant-region primer. TCR beta libraries came from three nested multiplex PCR rounds using slightly modified ARM-PCR. For around 11 cycles apiece, the opening two PCR rounds ran with TRBV1-TRBV30 forward primers and a C-beta reverse primer. TCRdb itself ran the multiplex PCR reads through MiXCR, one entry per CDR3 protein. The table lists more than 150,000 distinct CDR3 sequences, about 60% of them singletons. This receptor was identified in a man aged 35-49 years with primary liver carcinoma and hepatitis B virus infection. The material sequenced was peripheral blood. The rearrangement uses TRBV6-5 and TRBJ1-2; 10 nucleotides align to TRBD1. The CDR3 loop reads CASSYALGQGYYGYTF. The CDR3 nucleotides read TGTGCCAGCAGTTATGCCCTGGGACAGGGGTACTATGGCTACACCTTC.